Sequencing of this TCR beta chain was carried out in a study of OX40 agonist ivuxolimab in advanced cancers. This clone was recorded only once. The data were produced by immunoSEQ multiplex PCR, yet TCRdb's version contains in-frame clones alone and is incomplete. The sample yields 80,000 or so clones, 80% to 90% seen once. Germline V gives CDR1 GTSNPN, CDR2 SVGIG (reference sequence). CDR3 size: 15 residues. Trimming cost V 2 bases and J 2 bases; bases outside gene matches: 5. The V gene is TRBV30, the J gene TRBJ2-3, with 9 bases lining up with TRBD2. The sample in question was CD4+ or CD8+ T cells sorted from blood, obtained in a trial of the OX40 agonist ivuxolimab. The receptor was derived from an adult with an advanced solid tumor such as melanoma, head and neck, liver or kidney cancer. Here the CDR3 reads CAWSLAGVSTDTQYF. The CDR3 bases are TGTGCCTGGAGTTTAGCGGGGGTATCCACAGATACGCAGTATTTT.